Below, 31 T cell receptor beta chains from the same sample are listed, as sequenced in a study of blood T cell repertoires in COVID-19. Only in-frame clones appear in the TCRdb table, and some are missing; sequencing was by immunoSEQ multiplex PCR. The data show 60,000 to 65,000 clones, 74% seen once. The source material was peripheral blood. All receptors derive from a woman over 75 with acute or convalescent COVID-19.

The CDR3, as DNA: TGTGCCAGTAGTTCCCGGGACAGGGATGATGAAGCTTTCTTT. The encoded protein is CASSSRDRDDEAFF. The V gene is TRBV19, the J gene TRBJ1-1; 9 bases map to TRBD1. CDR1 LNHDA and CDR2 SQIVND come from the germline V gene (reference sequence). The length of the CDR3 is 14 residues. Losses at the gene ends were 5 bases for V and 7 bases for J; bases not matched to a gene: 8.

The CDR3 coding sequence is TGCGCCAGCAGCCAAGATGGGACTAGCGGGGGGGTTAACACCGGGGAGCTGTTTTTT. Its protein is CASSQDGTSGGVNTGELFF. This sequence joins TRBV4-3 and TRBJ2-2; 16 bases are a match to TRBD2. Trimming at V came to 0 bases and at J to 2 bases, leaving 3 bases not matched to a gene. The CDR3 has 19 amino acids. CDR1 is LGHNA, CDR2 YSLEER, per germline.

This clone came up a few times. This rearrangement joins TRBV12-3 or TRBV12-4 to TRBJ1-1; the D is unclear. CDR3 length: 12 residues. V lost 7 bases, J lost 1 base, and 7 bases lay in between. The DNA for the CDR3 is TGTGCCAGCACACGACAGAACACTGAAGCTTTCTTT. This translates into CASTRQNTEAFF.

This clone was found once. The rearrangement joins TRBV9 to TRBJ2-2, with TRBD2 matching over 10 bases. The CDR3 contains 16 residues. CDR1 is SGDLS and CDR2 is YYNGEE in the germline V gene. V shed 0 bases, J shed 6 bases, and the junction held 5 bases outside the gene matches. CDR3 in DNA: TGTGCCAGCAGCGTAGTGGCTAGCGGGAGCTCCGGGGAGCTGTTTTTT. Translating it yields CASSVVASGSSGELFF.

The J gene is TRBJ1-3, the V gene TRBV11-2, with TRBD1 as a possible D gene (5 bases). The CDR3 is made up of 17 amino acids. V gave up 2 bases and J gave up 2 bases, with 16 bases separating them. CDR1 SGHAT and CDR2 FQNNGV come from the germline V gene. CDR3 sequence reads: CASSLQSGGLPGNTIYF. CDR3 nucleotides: TGTGCCAGCAGCTTACAATCTGGGGGACTTCCTGGAAACACCATATATTTT.

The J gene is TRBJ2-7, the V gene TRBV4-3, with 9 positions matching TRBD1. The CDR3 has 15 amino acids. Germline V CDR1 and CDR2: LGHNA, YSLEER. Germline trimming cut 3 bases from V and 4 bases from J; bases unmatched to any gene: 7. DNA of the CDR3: TGCGCCAGCAGCCAGATCCCGGGACAGGGTTACGAGCAGTACTTC. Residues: CASSQIPGQGYEQYF.

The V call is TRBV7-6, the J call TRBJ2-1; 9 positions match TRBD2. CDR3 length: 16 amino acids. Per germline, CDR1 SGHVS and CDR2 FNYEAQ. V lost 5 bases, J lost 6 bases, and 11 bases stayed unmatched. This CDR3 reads CASSPLREGRGNEQFF. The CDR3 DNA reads TGTGCCAGCAGCCCCCTGCGGGAGGGCCGGGGCAATGAGCAGTTCTTC.

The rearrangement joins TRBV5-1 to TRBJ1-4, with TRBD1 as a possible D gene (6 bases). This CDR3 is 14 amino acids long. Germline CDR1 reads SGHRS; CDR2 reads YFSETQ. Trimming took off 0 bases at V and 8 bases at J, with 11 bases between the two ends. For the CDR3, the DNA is TGCGCCAGCAGCTTGGAAGGGGGGGAAGAAAAACTGTTTTTT. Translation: CASSLEGGEEKLFF.

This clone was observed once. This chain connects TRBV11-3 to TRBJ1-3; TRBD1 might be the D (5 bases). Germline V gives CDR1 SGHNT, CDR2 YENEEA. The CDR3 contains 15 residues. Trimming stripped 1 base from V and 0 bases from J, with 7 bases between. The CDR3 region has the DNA TGTGCCAGCAGCTTAGGGGGCAGCTCTGGAAACACCATATATTTT. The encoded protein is CASSLGGSSGNTIYF.

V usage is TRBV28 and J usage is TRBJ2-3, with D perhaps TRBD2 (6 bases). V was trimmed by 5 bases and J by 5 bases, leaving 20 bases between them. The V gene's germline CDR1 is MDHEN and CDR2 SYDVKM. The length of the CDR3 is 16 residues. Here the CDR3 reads CASSPHGTVIGDTQYF. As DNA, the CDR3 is TGTGCCAGCAGTCCGCACGGGACTGTCATAGGAGATACGCAGTATTTT.

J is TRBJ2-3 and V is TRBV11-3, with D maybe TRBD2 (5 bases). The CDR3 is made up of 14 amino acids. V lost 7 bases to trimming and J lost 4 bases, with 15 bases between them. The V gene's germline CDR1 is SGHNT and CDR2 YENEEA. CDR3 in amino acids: CASNPRDGADTQYF. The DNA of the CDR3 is TGTGCCAGCAACCCTCGGGATGGGGCAGATACGCAGTATTTT. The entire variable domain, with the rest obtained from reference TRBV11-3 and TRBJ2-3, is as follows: EAGVVQSPRYKIIEKKQPVAFWCNPISGHNTLYWYLQNLGQGPELLIRYENEEAVDDSQLPKDRFSAERLKGVDSTLKIQPAELGDSAVYLCASNPRDGADTQYFGPGTRLTVL.

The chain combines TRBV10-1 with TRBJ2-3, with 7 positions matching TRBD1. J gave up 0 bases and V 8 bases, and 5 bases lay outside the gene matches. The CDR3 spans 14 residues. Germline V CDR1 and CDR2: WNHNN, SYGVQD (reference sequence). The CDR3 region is CASGRDRSTDTQYF. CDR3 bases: TGCGCCAGCGGCCGGGACAGAAGCACAGATACGCAGTATTTT.

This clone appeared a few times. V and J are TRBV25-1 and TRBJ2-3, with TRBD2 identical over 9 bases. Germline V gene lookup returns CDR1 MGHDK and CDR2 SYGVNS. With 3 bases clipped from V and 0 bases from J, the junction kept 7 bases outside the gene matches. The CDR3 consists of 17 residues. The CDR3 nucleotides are TGTGCCAGCAGTGAGCGAGTCGGACTAGCGAGCACAGATACGCAGTATTTT. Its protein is CASSERVGLASTDTQYF.

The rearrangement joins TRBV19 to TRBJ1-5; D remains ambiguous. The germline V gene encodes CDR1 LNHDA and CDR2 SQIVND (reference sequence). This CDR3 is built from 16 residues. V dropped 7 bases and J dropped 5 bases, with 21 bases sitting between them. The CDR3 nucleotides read TGTGCCAGTAAACGGTATTTGCCGGGTTCAGATCAGCCCCAGCATTTT. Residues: CASKRYLPGSDQPQHF.

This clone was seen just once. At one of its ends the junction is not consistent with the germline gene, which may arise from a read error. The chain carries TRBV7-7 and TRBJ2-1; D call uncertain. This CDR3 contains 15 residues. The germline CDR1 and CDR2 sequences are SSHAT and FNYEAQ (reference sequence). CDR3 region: CASSLGANSYNEQFF. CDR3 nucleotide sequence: TGTGCTAGCAGCTTAGGCGCCAACTCCTACAATGAGCAGTTCTTC. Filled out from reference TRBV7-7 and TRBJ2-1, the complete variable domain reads GAGVSQSPRYKVTKRGQDVTLRCDPISSHATLYWYQQALGQGPEFLTYFNYEAQPDKSGLPSDRFSAERPEGSISTLTIQRTEQRDSAMYRCASSLGANSYNEQFFGPGTRLTVL.

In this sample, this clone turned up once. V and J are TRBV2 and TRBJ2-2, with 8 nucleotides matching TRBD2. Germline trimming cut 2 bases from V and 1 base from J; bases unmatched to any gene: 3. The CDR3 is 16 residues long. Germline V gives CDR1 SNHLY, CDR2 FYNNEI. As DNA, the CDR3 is TGTGCCAGCAGTGAAACGGGAGGGGAGAACACCGGGGAGCTGTTTTTT. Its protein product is CASSETGGENTGELFF.

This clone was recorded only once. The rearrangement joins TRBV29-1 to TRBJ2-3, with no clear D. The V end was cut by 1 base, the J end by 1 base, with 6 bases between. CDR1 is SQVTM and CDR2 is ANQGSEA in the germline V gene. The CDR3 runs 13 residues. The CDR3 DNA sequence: TGCAGCGTTGAAGGGTCAGGCACAGATACGCAGTATTTT. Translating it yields CSVEGSGTDTQYF.

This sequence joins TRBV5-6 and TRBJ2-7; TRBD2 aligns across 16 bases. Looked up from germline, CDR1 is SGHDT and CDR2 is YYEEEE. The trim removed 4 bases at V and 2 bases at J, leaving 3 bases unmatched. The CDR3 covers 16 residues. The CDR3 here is CASSGTSGRAPYEQYF. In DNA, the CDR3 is TGTGCCAGCAGCGGGACTAGCGGGAGGGCCCCCTACGAGCAGTACTTC.

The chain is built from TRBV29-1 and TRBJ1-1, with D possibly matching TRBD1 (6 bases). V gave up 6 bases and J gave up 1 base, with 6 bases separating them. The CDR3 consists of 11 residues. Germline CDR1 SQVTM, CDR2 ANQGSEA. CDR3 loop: CSVDRNTEAFF. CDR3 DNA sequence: TGCAGCGTGGACAGGAACACTGAAGCTTTCTTT.

CDR3 region: CASSPNPQPGYEQYF. The CDR3 DNA sequence: TGTGCCAGCAGCCCGAACCCCCAACCCGGCTACGAGCAGTACTTC. V is TRBV6-5 and J is TRBJ2-7; D uncertain. The CDR3 loop spans 15 amino acids. Germline values: CDR1 MNHEY, CDR2 SVGAGI. V gave up 6 bases and J gave up 3 bases, with 18 bases separating them.

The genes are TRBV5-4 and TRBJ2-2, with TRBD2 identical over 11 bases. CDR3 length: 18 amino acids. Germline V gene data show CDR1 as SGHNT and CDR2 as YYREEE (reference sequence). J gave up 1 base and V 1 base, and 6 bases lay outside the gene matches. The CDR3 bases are TGTGCCAGCAGCTTGACAATCGGACTAGCGGGGAACACCGGGGAGCTGTTTTTT. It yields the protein CASSLTIGLAGNTGELFF.

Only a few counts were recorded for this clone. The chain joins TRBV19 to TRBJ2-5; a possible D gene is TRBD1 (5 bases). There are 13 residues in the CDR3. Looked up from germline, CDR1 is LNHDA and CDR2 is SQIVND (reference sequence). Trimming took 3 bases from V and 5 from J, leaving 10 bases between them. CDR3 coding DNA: TGTGCCAGTAGTATTCCAGGGTTGGAGACCCAGTACTTC. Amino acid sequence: CASSIPGLETQYF.

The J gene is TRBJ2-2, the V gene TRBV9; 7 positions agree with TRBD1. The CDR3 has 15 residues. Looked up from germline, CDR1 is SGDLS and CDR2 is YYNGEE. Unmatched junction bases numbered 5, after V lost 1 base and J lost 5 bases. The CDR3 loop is CASSVTGQSTGELFF. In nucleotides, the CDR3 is TGTGCCAGCAGCGTAACGGGACAGAGTACCGGGGAGCTGTTTTTT.

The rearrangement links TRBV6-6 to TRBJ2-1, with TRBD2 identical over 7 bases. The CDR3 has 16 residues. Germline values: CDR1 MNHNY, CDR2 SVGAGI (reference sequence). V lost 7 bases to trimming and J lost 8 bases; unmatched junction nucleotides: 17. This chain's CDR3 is CASTPRDGGSEHEQFF. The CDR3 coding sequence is TGTGCCAGCACCCCGCGTGATGGCGGGAGTGAGCATGAGCAGTTCTTC.

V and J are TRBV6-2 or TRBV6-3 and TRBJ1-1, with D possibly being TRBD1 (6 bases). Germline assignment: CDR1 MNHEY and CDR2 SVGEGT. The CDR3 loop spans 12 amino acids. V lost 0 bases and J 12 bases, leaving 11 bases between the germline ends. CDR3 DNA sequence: TGTGCCAGCAGTTACTCGTTCAGGGACACTTTCTTT. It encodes CASSYSFRDTFF.

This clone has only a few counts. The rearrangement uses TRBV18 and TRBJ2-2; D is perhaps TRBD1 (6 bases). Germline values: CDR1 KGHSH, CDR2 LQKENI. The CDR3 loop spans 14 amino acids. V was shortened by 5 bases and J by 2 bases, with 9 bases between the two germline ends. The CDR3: CASSGQLNTGELFF. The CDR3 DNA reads TGTGCCAGCTCAGGACAGTTAAACACCGGGGAGCTGTTTTTT.

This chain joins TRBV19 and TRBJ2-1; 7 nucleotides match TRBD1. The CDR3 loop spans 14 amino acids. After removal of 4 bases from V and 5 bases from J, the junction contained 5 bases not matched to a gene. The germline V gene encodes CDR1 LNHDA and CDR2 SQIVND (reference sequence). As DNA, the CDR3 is TGTGCCAGTAGTAGCCCGGGACAGAACAATGAGCAGTTCTTC. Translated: CASSSPGQNNEQFF.

The CDR3 DNA reads TGTGCCAGCAGCGTAGGTGGGAGGGGAAATGAGCAGTTCTTC. This sequence encodes CASSVGGRGNEQFF. The chain uses TRBV9 and TRBJ2-1; the match to TRBD2 covers 7 bases. The CDR3 contains 14 residues. J gave up 7 bases and V 0 bases, and 4 bases lay outside the gene matches. The germline gives CDR1 SGDLS, CDR2 YYNGEE.

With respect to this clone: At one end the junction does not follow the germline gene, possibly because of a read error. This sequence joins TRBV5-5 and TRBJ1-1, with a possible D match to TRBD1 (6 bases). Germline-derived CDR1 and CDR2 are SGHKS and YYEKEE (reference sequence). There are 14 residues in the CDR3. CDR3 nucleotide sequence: TGTGCCCGCAGCTTCAAGGGGGGGGGAACTGAAGCTTTCTTT. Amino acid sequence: CARSFKGGGTEAFF. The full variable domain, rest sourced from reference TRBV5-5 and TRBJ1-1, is DAGVTQSPTHLIKTRGQQVTLRCSPISGHKSVSWYQQVLGQGPQFIFQYYEKEERGRGNFPDRFSARQFPNYSSELNVNALLLGDSALYLCARSFKGGGTEAFFGQGTRLTVV.

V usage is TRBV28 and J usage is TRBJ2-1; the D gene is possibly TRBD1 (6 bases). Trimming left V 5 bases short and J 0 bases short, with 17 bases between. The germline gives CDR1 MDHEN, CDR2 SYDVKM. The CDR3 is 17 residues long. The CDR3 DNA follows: TGTGCCAGCAGTACATGGACAGCCGTGCTCTCCTACAATGAGCAGTTCTTC. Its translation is CASSTWTAVLSYNEQFF.

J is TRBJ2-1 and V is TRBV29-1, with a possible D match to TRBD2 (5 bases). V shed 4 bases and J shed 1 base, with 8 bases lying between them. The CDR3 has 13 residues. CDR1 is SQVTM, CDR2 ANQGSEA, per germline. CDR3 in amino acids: CSVAGSSYNEQFF. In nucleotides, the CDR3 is TGCAGCGTTGCGGGGAGTTCCTACAATGAGCAGTTCTTC.